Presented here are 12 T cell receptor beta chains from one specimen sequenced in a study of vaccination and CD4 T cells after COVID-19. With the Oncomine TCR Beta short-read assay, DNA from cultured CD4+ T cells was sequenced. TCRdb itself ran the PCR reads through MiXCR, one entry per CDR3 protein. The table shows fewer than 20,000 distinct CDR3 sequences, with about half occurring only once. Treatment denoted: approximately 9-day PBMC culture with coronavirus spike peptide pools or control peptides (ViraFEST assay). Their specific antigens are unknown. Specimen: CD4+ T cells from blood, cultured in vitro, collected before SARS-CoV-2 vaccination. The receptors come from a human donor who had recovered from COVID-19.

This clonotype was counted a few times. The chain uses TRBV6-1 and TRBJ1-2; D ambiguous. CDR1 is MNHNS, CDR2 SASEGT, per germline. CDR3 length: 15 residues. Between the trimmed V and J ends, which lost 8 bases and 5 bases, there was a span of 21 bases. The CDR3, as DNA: TGTGCCAGCGCCGGCCTGGGCACGGCCCAATATGGCTACACCTTC. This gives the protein CASAGLGTAQYGYTF.

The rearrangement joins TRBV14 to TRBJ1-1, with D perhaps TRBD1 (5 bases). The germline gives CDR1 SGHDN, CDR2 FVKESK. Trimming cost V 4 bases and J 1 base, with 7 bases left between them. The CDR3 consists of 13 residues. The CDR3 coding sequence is TGTGCCAGCAGCCGCGACAGGAACACTGAAGCTTTCTTT. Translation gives CASSRDRNTEAFF.

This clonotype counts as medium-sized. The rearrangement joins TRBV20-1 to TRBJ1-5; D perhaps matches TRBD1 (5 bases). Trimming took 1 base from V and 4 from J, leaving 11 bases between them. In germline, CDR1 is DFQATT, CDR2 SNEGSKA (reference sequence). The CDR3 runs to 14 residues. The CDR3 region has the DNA TGCAGTGCTAGAGTTGCAGGGCAAAATCAGCCCCAGCATTTT. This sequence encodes CSARVAGQNQPQHF.

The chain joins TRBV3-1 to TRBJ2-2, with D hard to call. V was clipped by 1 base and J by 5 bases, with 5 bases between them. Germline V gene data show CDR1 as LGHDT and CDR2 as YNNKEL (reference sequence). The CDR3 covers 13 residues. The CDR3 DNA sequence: TGTGCCAGCAGCCAAGGTACTACCGGGGAGCTGTTTTTT. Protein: CASSQGTTGELFF.

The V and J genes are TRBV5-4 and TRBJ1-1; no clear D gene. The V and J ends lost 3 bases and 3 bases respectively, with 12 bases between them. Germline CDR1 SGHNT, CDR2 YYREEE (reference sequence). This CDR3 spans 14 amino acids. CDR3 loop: CASSSEGLDTEAFF. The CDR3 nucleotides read TGTGCCAGCAGCTCAGAAGGATTGGACACTGAAGCTTTCTTT.

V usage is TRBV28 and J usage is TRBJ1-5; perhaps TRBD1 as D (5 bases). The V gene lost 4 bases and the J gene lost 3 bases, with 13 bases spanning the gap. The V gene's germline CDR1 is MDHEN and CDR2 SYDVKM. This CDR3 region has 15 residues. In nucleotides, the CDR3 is TGTGCCAGCAGTTACGACCCCAGGGTCAATCAGCCCCAGCATTTT. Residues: CASSYDPRVNQPQHF.

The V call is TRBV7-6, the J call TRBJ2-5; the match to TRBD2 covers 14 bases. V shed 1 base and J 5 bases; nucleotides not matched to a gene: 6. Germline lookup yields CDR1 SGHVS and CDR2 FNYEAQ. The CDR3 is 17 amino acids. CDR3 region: CASSLVGTSGRLETQYF. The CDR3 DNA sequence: TGTGCCAGCAGCTTAGTGGGGACTAGCGGGAGACTTGAGACCCAGTACTTC. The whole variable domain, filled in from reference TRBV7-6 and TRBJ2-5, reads GAGVSQSPRYKVTKRGQDVALRCDPISGHVSLYWYRQALGQGPEFLTYFNYEAQQDKSGLPNDRFSAERPEGSISTLTIQRTEQRDSAMYRCASSLVGTSGRLETQYFGPGTRLLVL.

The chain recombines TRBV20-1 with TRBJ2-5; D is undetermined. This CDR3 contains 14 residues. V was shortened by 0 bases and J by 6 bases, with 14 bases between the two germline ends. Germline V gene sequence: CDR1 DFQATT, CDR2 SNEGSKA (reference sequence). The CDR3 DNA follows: TGCAGTGCTAGAGAGGACGGGTCCGTGCAGACCCAGTACTTC. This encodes CSAREDGSVQTQYF.

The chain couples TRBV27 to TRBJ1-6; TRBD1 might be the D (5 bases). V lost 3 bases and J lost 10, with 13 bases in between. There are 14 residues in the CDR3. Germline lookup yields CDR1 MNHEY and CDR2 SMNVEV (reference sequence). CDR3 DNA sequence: TGTGCCAGCAGTTTTTTCAGGGAGGCATCACCCCTCCACTTT. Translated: CASSFFREASPLHF.

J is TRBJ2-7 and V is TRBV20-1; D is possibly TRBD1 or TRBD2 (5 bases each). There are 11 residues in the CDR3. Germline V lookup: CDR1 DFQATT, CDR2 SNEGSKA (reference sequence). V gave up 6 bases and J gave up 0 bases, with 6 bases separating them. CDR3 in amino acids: CSAGDSYEQYF. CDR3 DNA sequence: TGCAGTGCGGGGGACTCCTACGAGCAGTACTTC.

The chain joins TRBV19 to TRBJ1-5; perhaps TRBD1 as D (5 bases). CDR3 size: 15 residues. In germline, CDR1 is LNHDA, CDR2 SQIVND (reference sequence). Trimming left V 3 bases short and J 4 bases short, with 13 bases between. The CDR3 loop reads CASSIARDRNQPQHF. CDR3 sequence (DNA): TGTGCCAGTAGTATTGCAAGGGACCGAAATCAGCCCCAGCATTTT.

The CDR3 DNA reads as TGTGCCAGCAGCTTAAGGGGACTAGCGGGAAAAGCAGGCACCGGGGAGCTGTTTTTT. Protein sequence: CASSLRGLAGKAGTGELFF. The gene calls are TRBV7-2 and TRBJ2-2; 13 bases map to TRBD2. V shed 2 bases, J shed 4 bases, and the junction held 10 bases outside the gene matches. CDR3 size: 19 residues. Per the germline V gene, CDR1 is SGHTA and CDR2 is FQGNSA.